This TCR beta chain was recorded in a study of blood T cells in healthy people across ages. A second PCR, run for roughly 7 to 11 cycles, used a sample-barcoded 5' primer plus a J-beta primer mix. Every sample gave at least 2.5 million paired-end reads containing CDR3. TCRdb itself ran the 5' RACE reads through MiXCR, one entry per CDR3 protein. Of roughly 1,500,000 distinct CDR3 sequences detected, around 42% appear once; the ten largest clones hold 7.9%. Per the germline V gene, CDR1 is SNHLY and CDR2 is FYNNEI. The CDR3 totals 13 residues. V lost 7 bases and J 3 bases, leaving 13 bases between the germline ends. This clonotype was seen only a few times. The antigen is unknown. General study results and limits: It was the long-lived donors that had more naive CD4+ cells and higher diversity than aged donors. The diversity estimates, figures obtained from one million T cells, were considered underestimates.

Healthy Russian Caucasian donors spanned ages about 6 to 100 years. This chain uses TRBV2 with TRBJ2-7; D is possibly TRBD1 (6 bases). The sequencing input was blood. This sequence originates from a woman between 18 and 29 years old in good health. Written as DNA, the CDR3 is TGTGCCAGCAACCGACAGGTCGGCTACGAGCAGTACTTC. Translating gives CASNRQVGYEQYF.